This T cell receptor (beta chain) is from a study of cytotoxic CD8 clonotypes in ibrutinib-treated CLL. CDR1 and CDR2 (germline): MDHEN, SYDVKM. This CDR3 is built from 14 residues. Trimming took 2 bases from V and 10 from J; bases not matched to a gene: 8. The data were produced by immunoSEQ multiplex PCR, yet TCRdb's version contains in-frame clones alone and is incomplete. The sample has 100,000 to 150,000 clones; 80% to 90% are singletons. The sequence came from a human donor with chronic lymphocytic leukemia. Sequences were derived from PBMCs, sampled after 24 months of ibrutinib treatment. The chain employs TRBV28 and TRBJ2-7; TRBD2 aligns across 10 bases. For the CDR3, the DNA is TGTGCCAGCAGTTTAGCTAGCGGGAGAGGAGATCAGTACTTC. Translation gives CASSLASGRGDQYF.